Below, 25 T cell receptor beta chains from the same sample are listed, as sequenced in a study of tumor and adjacent non-tumor tissue in lung cancer. This sample's RNA came from whole unsorted tissue. The library came from three nested PCR rounds adapted from ARM-PCR protocols. In TCRdb, the multiplex PCR reads were re-called with MiXCR into one record per CDR3 protein. The sample carries roughly 75,000 distinct CDR3 sequences, around 74% recorded once. The sequenced sample was lung tumor tissue. The receptors stem from a woman in her forties or fifties with non-small cell lung cancer.

This clonotype has just a few counts. One base away lies a much larger clone, so this may be a sequencing read error. This sequence joins TRBV5-1 and TRBJ2-7, with D unresolved. Trimming shortened V by 2 bases and J by 3 bases, and 9 bases separated the two germline ends. The CDR3 consists of 13 residues. Germline V gene sequence: CDR1 SGHRS, CDR2 YFSETQ. The CDR3 bases are TGCGCCAGCAGCTTAGGGTCAATCTACGAGCAGTACTTC. Protein product: CASSLGSIYEQYF.

To note about this clonotype: The junction does not match germline at one end; this may be a read error. This chain uses TRBV2 with TRBJ1-2, with a weak D call TRBD1 (5 bases). The germline V gene encodes CDR1 SNHLY and CDR2 FYNNEI. The CDR3 sequence is 14 residues long. For the CDR3, the DNA is TGTGCCAGCAATGAAATCAACGGGGACCGGCTGGTTCCCTTC. Amino acid sequence: CASNEINGDRLVPF.

This clonotype appeared once. Given a much more abundant clone one base away, this may be a read error. This chain's CDR3 is CASSPSGQGTTDTQYF. The CDR3 region has the DNA TGTGCCAGCAGTCCGAGTGGGCAGGGAACCACAGATACGCAGTATTTT. J is TRBJ2-3 and V is TRBV28; a possible D gene is TRBD1 (5 bases). Per germline, CDR1 MDHEN and CDR2 SYDVKM. V gave up 5 bases and J gave up 2 bases, with 17 bases separating them. This CDR3 contains 16 residues.

A note on this clonotype: One junction end does not reproduce the germline sequence, and a read error may be involved. The chain is built from TRBV29-1 and TRBJ2-7; D remains ambiguous. The CDR3 is made up of 13 amino acids. Germline V lookup: CDR1 SQVTM, CDR2 ANQGSEA. The CDR3 protein is CSARPIAPYGQYF. DNA for the CDR3: TGCAGCGCTCGACCGATAGCCCCCTACGGGCAGTACTTC.

Ten or more counts support this clonotype. The J gene is TRBJ1-1, the V gene TRBV6-2 or TRBV6-3; weak D call: TRBD1 (5 bases). Germline values: CDR1 MNHEY, CDR2 SVGEGT. V lost 3 bases to trimming and J lost 4 bases, with 18 bases between them. This CDR3 comprises 16 residues. The CDR3 sequence is CASSYGLGDGGTEAFF. CDR3 DNA: TGTGCCAGCAGTTATGGGCTCGGGGACGGGGGCACTGAAGCTTTCTTT.

With respect to this clonotype: At one of its ends the junction is not consistent with the germline gene, which may arise from a read error. This sequence joins TRBV11-2 and TRBJ1-6, with TRBD1 matching 7 bases. The germline gives CDR1 SGHAT, CDR2 FQNNGV. CDR3 length: 15 residues. CDR3 nucleotides: TGTACCAGTAGCGTCCGGGACAGCGATAATTCACCCCTCCACTTT. Translating it yields CTSSVRDSDNSPLHF.

This clonotype was counted many times. This sequence joins TRBV28 and TRBJ2-7, with TRBD1 matching 7 bases. With 3 bases clipped from V and 2 bases from J, the junction kept 10 bases outside the gene matches. This CDR3 has 16 amino acids. The germline gives CDR1 MDHEN, CDR2 SYDVKM. The CDR3 bases are TGTGCCAGCAGTTTTCCCTGGACAGGCAGCACCTACGAGCAGTACTTC. This codes for CASSFPWTGSTYEQYF.

Comments on this clonotype: No conserved phenylalanine or tryptophan is present at the end of the CDR3, so a read error is the likely explanation. The gene calls are TRBV6-1 and TRBJ2-7, with 9 positions matching TRBD1. Germline V gene data show CDR1 as MNHNS and CDR2 as SASEGT. The CDR3 contains 16 residues. V lost 4 bases and J lost 6; bases outside the gene matches: 13. CDR3 nucleotides: TGTGCCAGCAGTGGACAGGGGGGGCACAACGGGGGCGAGCAGTACCTC. Amino acids: CASSGQGGHNGGEQYL.

This chain joins TRBV6-1 and TRBJ2-3, with 11 bases identical to TRBD2. The CDR3 covers 16 residues. With 2 bases clipped from V and 11 bases from J, the junction kept 12 bases outside the gene matches. Germline V CDR1 and CDR2: MNHNS, SASEGT. CDR3 DNA sequence: TGTGCCAGCAGTGAAACCTTAGCGGGAGGGCGCGATGTGCAGTATTTT. This translates into CASSETLAGGRDVQYF.

Points on this clonotype: An end of the junction differs from the germline gene, which may be a read error. The chain couples TRBV20-1 to TRBJ2-2; the D call may be TRBD1 or TRBD2 (6 bases each). From germline, CDR1 is DFQATT and CDR2 SNEGSKA (reference sequence). CDR3 length: 14 amino acids. The CDR3 bases are TGCAATGCTAGAGGGGGGAACGAGGCCGGGGAGCTTTTTTTT. Protein sequence: CNARGGNEAGELFF.

With respect to this clonotype: A much larger clone lies a single base off, so this may be a read error. The chain has TRBV20-1 and TRBJ1-1, with 11 positions matching TRBD1. Germline values: CDR1 DFQATT, CDR2 SNEGSKA (reference sequence). The CDR3 has 14 amino acids. The CDR3 sequence is CTARDRTGGAMAFF. The CDR3 region has the DNA TGCACTGCTAGAGATAGGACAGGGGGCGCGATGGCTTTCTTT.

This clonotype was seen only once. A junction end diverges from the germline sequence, so it may reflect a read error. The V call is TRBV7-8, the J call TRBJ2-3; the match to TRBD2 covers 10 bases. The CDR3 covers 17 residues. Germline loops: CDR1 SGHVS, CDR2 FQNEAQ. CDR3 protein: CPSSLGGRLAGTDMQYF. CDR3 bases: TGTCCCAGCAGCTTAGGGGGAAGACTAGCGGGCACAGATATGCAATATTTT.

This clonotype appeared many times. CDR3 residues: CASRGQGRLFRNEQFF. For the CDR3, the DNA is TGTGCCAGCAGGGGGCAGGGTCGACTTTTTCGCAATGAGCAGTTCTTC. The rearrangement links TRBV28 to TRBJ2-1; possible D gene TRBD1, 5 bases. CDR1 is MDHEN, CDR2 SYDVKM, per germline. The V and J ends lost 6 bases and 6 bases respectively, with 21 bases between them. This CDR3 contains 16 residues. Complete variable domain (other parts from reference TRBV28 and TRBJ2-1): DVKVTQSSRYLVKRTGEKVFLECVQDMDHENMFWYRQDPGLGLRLIYFSYDVKMKEKGDIPEGYSVSREKKERFSLILESASTNQTSMYLCASRGQGRLFRNEQFFGPGTRLTVL.

On this clonotype: This is likely a read error, given that the CDR3 carries no conserved phenylalanine or tryptophan at its end. This chain links TRBV6-5 with TRBJ1-2; 8 bases match TRBD1. Germline assignment: CDR1 MNHEY and CDR2 SVGAGI. This CDR3 is built from 16 residues. CDR3 sequence reads: CSSSYGGQGLRYGYTY. The CDR3 DNA reads as TGTTCCAGCAGTTACGGAGGACAGGGTCTCCGCTATGGCTACACCTAC.

A word on this clonotype: Relative to the germline gene, one junction end is altered; a read error may explain this. The CDR3 DNA reads TGTACCAGCAGTTATCCTGTGTGTTGTGGCTCGGGAGAGACCCAGTACTTC. This gives the protein CTSSYPVCCGSGETQYF. The rearrangement joins TRBV6-9 to TRBJ2-5; D unresolved. Per germline, CDR1 MNHGY and CDR2 SVAAGI. The CDR3 runs to 17 residues.

The chain links TRBV11-2 to TRBJ2-3; 11 bases agree with TRBD2. CDR3 length equals 14 residues. CDR1 and CDR2 from the germline V gene are SGHAT and FQNNGV. The V gene end was trimmed by 3 bases and the J gene end by 11 bases; junction bases not matched to a gene: 7. DNA of the CDR3: TGTGCCAGCAGCTTTCTAGCGGGGGGCGTTCAGCAGTATTTT. As protein: CASSFLAGGVQQYF.

With respect to this clonotype: The junction and the germline gene differ at one end; a read error may be behind it. This sequence joins TRBV20-1 and TRBJ2-2; tentatively, D is TRBD2 (5 bases). CDR1 is DFQATT and CDR2 is SNEGSKA in the germline V gene (reference sequence). CDR3 size: 11 residues. The CDR3 here is CSVPNSGELFF. The CDR3 DNA sequence: TGCAGTGTTCCGAACTCCGGGGAGCTATTTTTT.

A word on this clonotype: The junction does not match germline at one end; this may be a read error. DNA of the CDR3: TGTACCAGCATTCAAGTGGGAACAGATACGCAGTATTTT. Amino acids: CTSIQVGTDTQYF. The rearrangement uses TRBV6-5 and TRBJ2-3; D unclear. The CDR3 has 13 residues. CDR1 is MNHEY, CDR2 SVGAGI, per germline.

For this clonotype: Without the conserved terminal phenylalanine or tryptophan, this CDR3 likely stems from a read error. This chain joins TRBV29-1 and TRBJ2-1, with D tentatively TRBD1 (6 bases). The V end was cut by 1 base, the J end by 1 base, with 8 bases between. In germline, CDR1 is SQVTM, CDR2 ANQGSEA. The CDR3 extends over 14 amino acids. The CDR3 DNA reads TGCAGCGTTGAAGGCAGGGGATCCTACAATGAGCAGTTCGTC. It translates to CSVEGRGSYNEQFV.

Points on this clonotype: The junction departs from germline at one end; a sequencing error may be responsible. V is TRBV4-2 and J is TRBJ2-7; 9 bases map to TRBD2. CDR3 size: 15 residues. Germline V lookup: CDR1 LGHNA, CDR2 YNFKEQ. CDR3 residues: CASSARTSDAYEQYF. In DNA form, the CDR3 reads TGTGCCAGCAGCGCCCGGACTAGCGACGCCTATGAGCAGTACTTC.

This chain uses TRBV12-3 or TRBV12-4 with TRBJ2-2; maybe TRBD2 (5 bases). Trimming cost V 5 bases and J 9 bases, with 19 bases left between them. The CDR3 loop spans 15 amino acids. CDR3 in amino acids: CASSPGTSGGRELFF. The CDR3, as DNA: TGTGCCAGCAGTCCCGGAACTAGTGGCGGCAGGGAGCTGTTTTTT.

V is TRBV5-1 and J is TRBJ2-7, with D possibly matching TRBD2 (5 bases). Between the trimmed V and J ends, which lost 9 bases and 5 bases, there was a span of 15 bases. This CDR3 has 12 amino acids. CDR1 SGHRS and CDR2 YFSETQ come from the germline V gene. CDR3 coding DNA: TGCGCCAATAGCTTATTGGGAGACGAGCAGTACTTC. As protein: CANSLLGDEQYF.

With respect to this clonotype: Sequence at one end of the junction differs from germline and may be a read error. V and J are TRBV4-2 and TRBJ1-1, with 7 bases aligning to TRBD1. The germline CDR1 and CDR2 sequences are LGHNA and YNFKEQ. The CDR3 totals 15 residues. The CDR3 protein is CANSPEGQLNTEAFF. CDR3 sequence (DNA): TGTGCCAACAGCCCAGAGGGACAGCTAAACACTGAAGCTTTCTTT.

J is TRBJ2-3 and V is TRBV14, with D possibly matching TRBD2 (5 bases). The CDR3 is made up of 15 amino acids. The germline V gene has CDR1 SGHDN and CDR2 FVKESK. Trimming took off 9 bases at V and 2 bases at J, with 18 bases between the two ends. The CDR3 loop is CARGQLGGATDTQYF. The CDR3 nucleotides are TGTGCCAGAGGCCAACTCGGAGGAGCCACAGATACGCAGTATTTT.

About this clonotype: Compared with germline, one end of the junction differs, possibly owing to a read error. The chain couples TRBV6-1 to TRBJ2-7; the D is unclear. Germline CDR1 reads MNHNS; CDR2 reads SASEGT. The CDR3 spans 11 residues. The CDR3 spells CVSNWNYEQYF. In DNA form, the CDR3 reads TGTGTCAGCAATTGGAACTACGAGCAGTACTTC.